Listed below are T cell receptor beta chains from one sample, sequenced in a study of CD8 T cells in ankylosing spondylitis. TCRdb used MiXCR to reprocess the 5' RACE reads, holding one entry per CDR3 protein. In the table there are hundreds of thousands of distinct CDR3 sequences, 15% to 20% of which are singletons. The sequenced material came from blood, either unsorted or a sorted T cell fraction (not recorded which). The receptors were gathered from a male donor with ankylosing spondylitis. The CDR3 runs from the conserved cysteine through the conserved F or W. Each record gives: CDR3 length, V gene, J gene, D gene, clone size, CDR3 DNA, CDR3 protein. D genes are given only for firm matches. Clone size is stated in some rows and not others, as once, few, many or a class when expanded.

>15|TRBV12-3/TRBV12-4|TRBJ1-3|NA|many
TGTGCCAGCAGCGATGACAGGCTCTCTGGAAACACCATATATTTT
CASSDDRLSGNTIYF
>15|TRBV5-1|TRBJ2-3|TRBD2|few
TGCGCCAGCAGCTCTCCGCGGGGGGGCCGAAATACGCAGTATTTT
CASSSPRGGRNTQYF
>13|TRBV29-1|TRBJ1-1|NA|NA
TGCAGCGTCCCGACCGCCGGGGGCCGCGGAGCTTTCTTT
CSVPTAGGRGAFF
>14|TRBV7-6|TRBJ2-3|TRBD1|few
TGTGCCAGCAGCCCTGGTCAGGGGGAAGATACGCAGTATTTT
CASSPGQGEDTQYF
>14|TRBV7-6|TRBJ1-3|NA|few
TGTGCCAGCAGCTCCGACATGGAAGGGCCCACCATATATTTT
CASSSDMEGPTIYF
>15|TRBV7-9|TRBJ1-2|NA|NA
TGTGCCAGCAGCGCCCGCGGGACGGAAGTCTATGGCTACACCTTC
CASSARGTEVYGYTF
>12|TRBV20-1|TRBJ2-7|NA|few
TGCAGTGCTAGAAAACAGGGCTACGAGCAGTACTTC
CSARKQGYEQYF
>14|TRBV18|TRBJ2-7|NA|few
TGTGCCAGCTCAACGCTACAGGGTTCCTACGAGCAGTACTTC
CASSTLQGSYEQYF
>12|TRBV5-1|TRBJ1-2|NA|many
TGCGCCAGCAGCTTGGTTGGCGATGGCTACACCTTC
CASSLVGDGYTF
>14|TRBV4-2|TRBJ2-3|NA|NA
TGTGCCAGCAGCCAAGATACGGACTCCCATACGCAGTATTTT
CASSQDTDSHTQYF
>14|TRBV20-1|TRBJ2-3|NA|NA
TGCAGAGCCGCCGCAGGGAGCCACACAGATACGCAGTATTTT
CRAAAGSHTDTQYF
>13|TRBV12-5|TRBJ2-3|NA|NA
TGTGCTAGTGGTTTGCACGGCACAGATACGCAGTATTTT
CASGLHGTDTQYF
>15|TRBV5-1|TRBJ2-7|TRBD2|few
TGCGCCAGCAGCTTGGTGGGGACTAGCGGGAACGAGCAGTACTTC
CASSLVGTSGNEQYF
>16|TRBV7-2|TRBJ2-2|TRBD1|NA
TGTGCCAGCAGCCACAGACAGGGCGTTGGATCCGGGGAGCTGTTTTTT
CASSHRQGVGSGELFF
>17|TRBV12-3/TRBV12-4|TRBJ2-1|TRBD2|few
TGTGCCAGCAGTTTAGTGGGACTAGCGGGACGACCGGATGAGCAGTTCTTC
CASSLVGLAGRPDEQFF
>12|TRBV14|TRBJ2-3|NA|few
TGTGCCAGCAGCCAAGTGAGAAATACGCAGTATTTT
CASSQVRNTQYF
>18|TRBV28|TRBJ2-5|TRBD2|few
TGTGCCAGCAGCCACTCGGGGACTAGCGGGACACGCCAAGAGACCCAGTACTTC
CASSHSGTSGTRQETQYF
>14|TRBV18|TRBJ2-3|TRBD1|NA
TGTGCCAGCTCACCGCAACAGGGGACAGATACGCAGTATTTT
CASSPQQGTDTQYF
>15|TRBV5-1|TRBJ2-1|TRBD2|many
TGCGCCAGCAGCTCCCCGGGACTAAGAACCAATGAGCAGTTCTTC
CASSSPGLRTNEQFF
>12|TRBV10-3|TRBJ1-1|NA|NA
TGTGCCATCAGTGCCACACAGCAAGAAGCTTTCTTT
CAISATQQEAFF
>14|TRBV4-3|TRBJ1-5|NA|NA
TGCGCCAGCAGCCAGGAGACACACAATCAGCCCCAGCATTTT
CASSQETHNQPQHF
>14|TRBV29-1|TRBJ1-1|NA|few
TGCAGCGTTTTGAAGGGGGGGGCGAGGACTGAAGCTTTCTTT
CSVLKGGARTEAFF
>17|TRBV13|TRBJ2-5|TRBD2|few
TGTGCCAGCAGCTTACGACTAGCGGGAGGTTACCAAGAGACCCAGTACTTC
CASSLRLAGGYQETQYF
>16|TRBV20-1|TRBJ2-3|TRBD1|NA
TGCAGTGCTTACCAGACCGGGACAGGACTCACAGATACGCAGTATTTT
CSAYQTGTGLTDTQYF
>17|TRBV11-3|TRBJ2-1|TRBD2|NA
TGTGCCAGCAGCTTAGATTCCCGGCGGGGGGCTGGCAATGAGCAGTTCTTC
CASSLDSRRGAGNEQFF
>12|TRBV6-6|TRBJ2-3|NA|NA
TGTGCCAGCAGTTACTTGGCAGATACGCAGTATTTT
CASSYLADTQYF
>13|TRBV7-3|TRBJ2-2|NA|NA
TGTGCCAGCAGCTTATTGGTCCCCGGGGAGCTGTTTTTT
CASSLLVPGELFF
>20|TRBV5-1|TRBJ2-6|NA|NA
TGCGCCAGCAGCCCCCGGACAGTAGCCGGTACACTAATATCCGCCAACGTCCTGACTTTC
CASSPRTVAGTLISANVLTF
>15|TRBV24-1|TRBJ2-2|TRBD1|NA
TGTGCCACCAGTGATCCGGGACAGGGTCGCGGGGAGCTGTTTTTT
CATSDPGQGRGELFF
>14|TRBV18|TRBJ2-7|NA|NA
TGTGCCAGCTCACCCCAGGGGAAAGCCTACGAGCAGTACTTC
CASSPQGKAYEQYF
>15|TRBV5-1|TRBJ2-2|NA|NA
TGCGCCAGCAGCTCCACTAGCCGCAACACCGGGGAGCTGTTTTTT
CASSSTSRNTGELFF
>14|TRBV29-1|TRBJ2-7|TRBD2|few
TGCAGCGCCAGGACTAGCGGGGCAACCTACGAGCAGTACTTC
CSARTSGATYEQYF
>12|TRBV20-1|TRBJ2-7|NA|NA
TGCAGTGCCGGACAGCGAGCCTACGAGCAGTACTTC
CSAGQRAYEQYF
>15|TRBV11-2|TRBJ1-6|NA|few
TGTGCCAGCAGCCGTATACCGGGGGGAAATTCACCCCTCCACTTT
CASSRIPGGNSPLHF
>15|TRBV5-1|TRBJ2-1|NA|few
TGCGCCAGCAGCTGGGGCCCGAGCTCCTACAATGAGCAGTTCTTC
CASSWGPSSYNEQFF
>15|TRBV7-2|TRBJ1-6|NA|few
TGTGCCAGCAGCTTATTCGTAGGGCCGCAGAAGCCCCTCCACTTT
CASSLFVGPQKPLHF
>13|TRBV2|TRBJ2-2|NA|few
TGTGCCAGCAAACAGGATAACACCGGGGAGCTGTTTTTT
CASKQDNTGELFF
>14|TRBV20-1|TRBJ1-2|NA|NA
TGCAGTGCTAGAGTTGGGGGAATGATAGGTGGCTACACCTTC
CSARVGGMIGGYTF
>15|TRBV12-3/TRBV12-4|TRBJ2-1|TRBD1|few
TGTGCCAGCAGATCCGGGACAGGGGACTACAATGAGCAGTTCTTC
CASRSGTGDYNEQFF
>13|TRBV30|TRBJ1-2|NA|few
TGTGCCTGGAGCGGGGGGGTAGGACATGGCTACACCTTC
CAWSGGVGHGYTF
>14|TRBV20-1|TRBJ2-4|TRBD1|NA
TGCAGTGCTGGGGGAGGGACAGGGGTAAACATTCAGTACTTC
CSAGGGTGVNIQYF
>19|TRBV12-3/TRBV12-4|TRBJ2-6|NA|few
TGTGCCAGCAGTTTAGTAATGGGACACCAAAACTCTGGGGCCAACGTCCTGACTTTC
CASSLVMGHQNSGANVLTF
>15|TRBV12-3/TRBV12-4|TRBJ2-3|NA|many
TGTGCCAGCAGTTTAAGGACTGCTAGCACAGATACGCAGTATTTT
CASSLRTASTDTQYF
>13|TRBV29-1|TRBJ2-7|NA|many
TGCAGCGTTCGACAGGAGCCCTCCTACGAGCAGTACTTC
CSVRQEPSYEQYF
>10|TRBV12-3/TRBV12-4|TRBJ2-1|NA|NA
TGTGCCAGCAGTTTAAGTGAGCAGTTCTTC
CASSLSEQFF
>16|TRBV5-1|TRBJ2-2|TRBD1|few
TGCGCCAGCAGCTCCCGGACAGGGGAGAACACCGGGGAGCTGTTTTTT
CASSSRTGENTGELFF
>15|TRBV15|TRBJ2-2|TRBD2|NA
TGTGCCACCAGCAGGGCCGGGGGGATCTCCGGGGAGCTGTTTTTT
CATSRAGGISGELFF
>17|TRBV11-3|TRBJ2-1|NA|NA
TGTGCCAGCAGCTTAGTGGGTCGACGTCCTGGGGCGGGTGAGCAGTTCTTC
CASSLVGRRPGAGEQFF
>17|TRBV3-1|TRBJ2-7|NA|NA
TGTGCCAGCAGCCAATTGGTTGGACCGAACAAGTACTACGAGCAGTACTTC
CASSQLVGPNKYYEQYF
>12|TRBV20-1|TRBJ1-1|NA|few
TGCAGTGCTGCCCGTGGGGGAAATGAAGCTTTCTTT
CSAARGGNEAFF
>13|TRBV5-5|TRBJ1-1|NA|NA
TGTGCCAGCAGCTTGGCGGGGGCTGGAAAAGCTTTCTTT
CASSLAGAGKAFF